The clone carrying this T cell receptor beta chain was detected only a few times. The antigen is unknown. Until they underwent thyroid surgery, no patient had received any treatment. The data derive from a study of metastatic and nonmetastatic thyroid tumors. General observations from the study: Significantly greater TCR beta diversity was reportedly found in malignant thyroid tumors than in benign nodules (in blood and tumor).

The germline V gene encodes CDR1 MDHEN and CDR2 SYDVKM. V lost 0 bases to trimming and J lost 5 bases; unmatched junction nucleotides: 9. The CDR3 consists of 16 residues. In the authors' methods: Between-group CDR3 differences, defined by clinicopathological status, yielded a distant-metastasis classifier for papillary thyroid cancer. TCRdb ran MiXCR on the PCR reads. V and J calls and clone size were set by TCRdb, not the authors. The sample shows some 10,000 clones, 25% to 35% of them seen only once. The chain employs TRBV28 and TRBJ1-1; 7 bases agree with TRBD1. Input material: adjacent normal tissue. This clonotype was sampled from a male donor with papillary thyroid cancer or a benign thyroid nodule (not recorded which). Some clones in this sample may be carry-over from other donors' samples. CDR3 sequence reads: CASSLWAGQARTEAFF. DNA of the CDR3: TGTGCCAGCAGTTTATGGGCCGGACAGGCGCGGACTGAAGCTTTCTTT.